This T cell receptor beta chain is drawn from a study of T-cell memory formation after mild COVID-19. Trimming removed 3 bases from V and 5 bases from J, with 13 bases in between. This CDR3 comprises 14 residues. This clonotype is a singleton in its sample. In TCRdb, the 5' RACE reads were re-called with MiXCR into one record per CDR3 protein. The sample lists about 250,000 distinct CDR3 sequences; roughly 15% were seen once. What was sequenced was PBMCs or a T cell subset sorted from them (not recorded which). V gene TRBV12-3 or TRBV12-4 combines with J gene TRBJ2-5; D may be TRBD2 (5 bases). This sequence originates from an adult woman who had mild COVID-19 (a few samples of this study predate the infection). Cell type and time point are not known. CDR3 in amino acids: CASSFSLVSETQYF. The DNA for the CDR3 is TGTGCCAGCAGTTTCTCACTAGTGAGTGAGACCCAGTACTTC.